Detailed here is one T cell receptor (beta chain). The antigen remains undetermined. Broader study findings: Tumor memory CD4+ T cell TCR gene usage clustered with blood and lymph node memory CD4+ cells and lymph node naive CD4+ cells. Larger-cohort validation covered only one TCR beta V-J rearrangement.

Constant-region reverse primers amplified full-length variable regions, followed by semi-nested Nested Universal Primer A PCR. Using its own MiXCR run on the 5' RACE reads, TCRdb lists one record per CDR3 protein. The sample consists of roughly 69,000 distinct CDR3 sequences, less than 25% of them appearing once. Memory CD4+ T cells were sorted as CD4+CD45RO+CD25- cells. Sequencing input: memory CD4+ T cells sorted from a lymph node. As for subset: memory CD4+ T cells, CD4+CD45RO+CD25-. The clonotype was recovered from a female donor with breast cancer.

For the CDR3, the DNA is TGTGCCAGCAGTCGTACTGGAGGTCGGTACGAGCAGTACTTC. Translating gives CASSRTGGRYEQYF. This rearrangement joins TRBV27 to TRBJ2-7, with D perhaps TRBD2 (5 bases). Germline lookup yields CDR1 MNHEY and CDR2 SMNVEV (reference sequence). This CDR3 has 14 amino acids. Between the trimmed V and J ends, which lost 5 bases and 4 bases, there was a span of 15 bases.